Each of the 27 T cell receptor beta chains below was sequenced from the same sample in a study of blood T cell repertoires in COVID-19. Using immunoSEQ multiplex PCR, the repertoire was profiled, and TCRdb retains in-frame clones only, with some absent. The repertoire holds roughly 34,000 clones, with about 82% as singletons. Sequenced: peripheral blood. Source of these receptors: an elderly man with active COVID-19.

The genes are TRBV2 and TRBJ2-7; D perhaps matches TRBD2 (6 bases). Germline-derived CDR1 and CDR2 are SNHLY and FYNNEI. V dropped 11 bases and J dropped 2 bases, with 16 bases sitting between them. The CDR3 consists of 13 residues. CDR3 sequence reads: CASLAGKTYEQYF. DNA of the CDR3: TGTGCCTCACTCGCGGGGAAGACCTACGAGCAGTACTTC.

The rearrangement joins TRBV19 to TRBJ2-2; 7 nucleotides agree with TRBD1. This CDR3 spans 16 amino acids. CDR1 and CDR2 from the germline V gene are LNHDA and SQIVND (reference sequence). Trimming cost V 4 bases and J 4 bases; bases outside gene matches: 9. CDR3 sequence reads: CASSTERQGVTGELFF. CDR3 nucleotide sequence: TGTGCCAGTAGTACCGAACGACAGGGAGTCACCGGGGAGCTGTTTTTT.

The V gene is TRBV5-1, the J gene TRBJ1-1; D unclear. The CDR3 runs 14 residues. CDR1 is SGHRS and CDR2 is YFSETQ in the germline V gene. V dropped 2 bases and J dropped 4 bases, with 12 bases sitting between them. The CDR3, as DNA: TGCGCCAGCAGCTTCAATAACAGAGCCACTGAAGCTTTCTTT. It translates to CASSFNNRATEAFF.

The J gene is TRBJ2-1, the V gene TRBV19; 15 positions agree with TRBD2. V trimming: 5 bases; J trimming: 11 bases; junction bases outside the gene matches: 10. The CDR3 totals 16 residues. The germline V gene encodes CDR1 LNHDA and CDR2 SQIVND (reference sequence). CDR3 region: CASSPRTSGGAGKQFF. Here the CDR3 DNA reads TGTGCCAGTAGTCCCCGGACTAGCGGGGGGGCGGGGAAGCAGTTCTTC.

The chain employs TRBV9 and TRBJ2-7, with 9 bases aligning to TRBD1. V lost 0 bases, J lost 4 bases, and 8 bases stayed unmatched. The CDR3 has 16 residues. Germline V gene data show CDR1 as SGDLS and CDR2 as YYNGEE. As DNA, the CDR3 is TGTGCCAGCAGCGTAGCTACAGGACAGGGGTTTTACGAGCAGTACTTC. Protein product: CASSVATGQGFYEQYF.

This chain uses TRBV7-9 with TRBJ1-1, with 7 bases fitting TRBD1. Germline V gene sequence: CDR1 SEHNR, CDR2 FQNEAQ (reference sequence). The trim removed 2 bases at V and 4 bases at J, leaving 7 bases unmatched. The CDR3 extends over 15 amino acids. The CDR3 sequence is CASSLLTGLSTEAFF. The CDR3 DNA reads as TGTGCCAGCAGCTTATTGACAGGGTTGTCCACTGAAGCTTTCTTT.

This clone has only a few counts. This chain links TRBV19 with TRBJ1-5, with D hard to call. There are 12 residues in the CDR3. V shed 6 bases and J shed 3 bases, with 6 bases lying between them. CDR1 LNHDA and CDR2 SQIVND come from the germline V gene (reference sequence). The CDR3 DNA reads as TGTGCCAGTAGCCCGGTCAATCAGCCCCAGCATTTT. This gives the protein CASSPVNQPQHF.

This CDR3 reads CASSLSGGSSYEQYF. CDR3 DNA: TGTGCCAGCAGCTTGTCCGGGGGATCCTCCTACGAGCAGTACTTC. V gene TRBV5-4 combines with J gene TRBJ2-7, with D possibly matching TRBD2 (6 bases). CDR1 is SGHNT, CDR2 YYREEE, per germline (reference sequence). There are 15 residues in the CDR3. V was pared by 1 base and J by 0 bases, with 11 bases between.

This clone has only one observation. This chain connects TRBV9 to TRBJ1-6, with D uncertain. V was clipped by 0 bases and J by 5 bases, with 6 bases between them. The germline V gene has CDR1 SGDLS and CDR2 YYNGEE. The length of the CDR3 is 14 residues. CDR3 sequence: CASSVGGDNSPLHF. In DNA, the CDR3 is TGTGCCAGCAGCGTAGGGGGAGATAATTCACCCCTCCACTTT.

This sequence joins TRBV19 and TRBJ1-3, with 7 bases that match TRBD1. The germline V gene has CDR1 LNHDA and CDR2 SQIVND (reference sequence). Germline trimming cut 7 bases from V and 2 bases from J; bases unmatched to any gene: 8. The CDR3 is made up of 15 amino acids. The CDR3, as DNA: TGTGCCAGTATGTGGACAGGCTTAACTGGAAACACCATATATTTT. It is translated as CASMWTGLTGNTIYF.

The rearrangement links TRBV7-2 to TRBJ1-4; a weak D match, TRBD1 (5 bases). Germline loops: CDR1 SGHTA, CDR2 FQGNSA. Trimming removed 5 bases from V and 5 bases from J, with 9 bases in between. The CDR3 sequence is 13 residues long. CDR3 in DNA: TGTGCCAGCAGCGCAACAGGAAATGAAAAACTGTTTTTT. Its protein is CASSATGNEKLFF.

This clone has more than one count but fewer than ten. Within the sample, other DNA sequences also encode this same CDR3. The V gene is TRBV27, the J gene TRBJ1-2; 9 nucleotides match TRBD1. The V segment lost 6 bases and the J segment 7 bases; nucleotides outside the gene matches: 3. CDR3 length: 12 amino acids. Per germline, CDR1 MNHEY and CDR2 SMNVEV (reference sequence). The CDR3 DNA follows: TGTGCCAGCAGGCCGGGACAGGGTGGCTACACCTTC. Its translation: CASRPGQGGYTF.

DNA for the CDR3: TGTGCCAGCAGCCAAGATCGGGCAGGGGGCTCGGCCTCACCCCTCCACTTT. This sequence encodes CASSQDRAGGSASPLHF. This chain joins TRBV3-1 (or the pseudogene TRBV3-2) and TRBJ1-6, with 8 bases aligning to TRBD1. CDR1 and CDR2 from the germline V gene are LGHDT and YNNKEL (reference sequence). The CDR3 is 17 amino acids. V trimming: 0 bases; J trimming: 10 bases; junction bases outside the gene matches: 11.

The gene calls are TRBV7-2 and TRBJ1-4, with TRBD1 identical over 8 bases. The CDR3 consists of 14 residues. V was clipped by 5 bases and J by 5 bases; unmatched bases: 4. The V gene's germline CDR1 is SGHTA and CDR2 FQGNSA. CDR3 region: CASSPGGANEKLFF. DNA for the CDR3: TGTGCCAGCAGCCCAGGGGGCGCGAATGAAAAACTGTTTTTT.

The chain uses TRBV30 and TRBJ2-1; D ambiguous. Between the trimmed V and J ends, which lost 7 bases and 6 bases, there was a span of 7 bases. CDR3 size: 10 residues. Germline V gene data show CDR1 as GTSNPN and CDR2 as SVGIG (reference sequence). The CDR3 sequence is CASEVNEQFF. CDR3 nucleotide sequence: TGTGCCTCAGAGGTCAATGAGCAGTTCTTC.

This rearrangement joins TRBV7-2 to TRBJ2-7; perhaps TRBD1 as D (5 bases). The V gene's germline CDR1 is SGHTA and CDR2 FQGNSA. Trimming took 5 bases from V and 3 from J, leaving 17 bases between them. This CDR3 contains 15 residues. CDR3 bases: TGTGCCAGCAGCCAGGCACAGGCGACGCTCTACGAGCAGTACTTC. Translating it yields CASSQAQATLYEQYF.

This sequence joins TRBV5-1 and TRBJ1-2; D perhaps matches TRBD1 (6 bases). The germline V gene encodes CDR1 SGHRS and CDR2 YFSETQ. Trimming removed 4 bases at V and 0 bases at J, with 13 bases between. This CDR3 contains 15 residues. As DNA, the CDR3 is TGCGCCAGCAGCCAGGGGACCGCCGCTAACTATGGCTACACCTTC. It translates to CASSQGTAANYGYTF.

This clone occurred a few times. The J gene is TRBJ2-7, the V gene TRBV10-3, with unresolved D. V was trimmed by 4 bases and J by 0 bases, leaving 10 bases between them. Germline loops: CDR1 ENHRY, CDR2 SYGVKD. The CDR3 spans 14 residues. CDR3 nucleotide sequence: TGTGCCATCAGTGGAGACCGGAGCTCCTACGAGCAGTACTTC. Residues: CAISGDRSSYEQYF.

The rearrangement uses TRBV4-1 and TRBJ2-1; maybe TRBD1 (5 bases). The germline V gene has CDR1 MGHRA and CDR2 YSYEKL. This CDR3 contains 15 residues. With 2 bases removed from V and 2 bases from J, the gap between germline ends came to 10 bases. The CDR3 DNA is TGCGCCAGCAGCCAATCAGGGTTGGCCTACAATGAGCAGTTCTTC. Amino acid sequence: CASSQSGLAYNEQFF.

The chain links TRBV24-1 to TRBJ1-5; 9 nucleotides match TRBD1. This CDR3 region has 15 residues. The trim removed 8 bases at V and 4 bases at J, leaving 8 bases unmatched. The germline V gene has CDR1 KGHDR and CDR2 SFDVKD. CDR3 region: CATIPRDRANQPQHF. DNA of the CDR3: TGTGCCACCATCCCCCGGGACAGGGCTAATCAGCCCCAGCATTTT.

The chain uses TRBV5-1 and TRBJ1-2; D perhaps matches TRBD1 (6 bases). From germline, CDR1 is SGHRS and CDR2 YFSETQ. Trimming pared 4 bases from V and 3 bases from J, leaving 16 bases between. There are 15 residues in the CDR3. CDR3 bases: TGCGCCAGCAGCACGGGGGGCTCGGAGGACTATGGCTACACCTTC. It specifies CASSTGGSEDYGYTF.

V and J are TRBV5-4 and TRBJ1-6, with TRBD1 matching 8 bases. This CDR3 region has 15 residues. Germline loops: CDR1 SGHNT, CDR2 YYREEE (reference sequence). V trimming: 0 bases; J trimming: 8 bases; junction bases outside the gene matches: 4. Here the CDR3 reads CASSLGQGADSPLHF. CDR3 coding DNA: TGTGCCAGCAGCTTGGGTCAGGGGGCGGATTCACCCCTCCACTTT.

A few counts support this clone. V is TRBV11-2 and J is TRBJ2-1; TRBD2 matches at 10 bases. V shed 4 bases, J shed 5 bases, and the junction held 5 bases outside the gene matches. The CDR3 runs to 15 residues. CDR1 is SGHAT and CDR2 is FQNNGV in the germline V gene. The CDR3 DNA sequence: TGTGCCAGCAGCTCCGTAGCGGGGGGAAACAATGAGCAGTTCTTC. It specifies CASSSVAGGNNEQFF.

The rearrangement uses TRBV7-9 and TRBJ1-1, with a possible D match to TRBD1 (5 bases). This CDR3 has 17 amino acids. Trimming shortened V by 5 bases and J by 5 bases, and 24 bases separated the two germline ends. Germline CDR1 reads SEHNR; CDR2 reads FQNEAQ (reference sequence). CDR3 DNA: TGTGCCAGCAGCCATCCAGAAGATAGGGGCTTGTCGACTGAAGCTTTCTTT. Translated: CASSHPEDRGLSTEAFF. Using reference TRBV7-9 and TRBJ1-1 for the parts outside the CDR3, the full variable domain is DTGVSQNPRHKITKRGQNVTFRCDPISEHNRLYWYRQTLGQGPEFLTYFQNEAQLEKSRLLSDRFSAERPKGSFSTLEIQRTEQGDSAMYLCASSHPEDRGLSTEAFFGQGTRLTVV.

Turning to this clone: The DNA is left out, because the CDR3 cannot be placed on it with certainty; the CDR3 is given as TCRdb lists it. This chain connects TRBV6-2 or TRBV6-3 to TRBJ1-2; the table's D call, TRBD1, has no DNA check behind it. Per the germline V gene, CDR1 is MNHEY and CDR2 is SVGEGT. The CDR3 has 16 residues if both end residues are counted. The chain's CDR3 is CASSYLGSGQGYGYTF.

V is TRBV20-1 and J is TRBJ1-5; tentatively, D is TRBD1 (6 bases). The CDR3 runs to 15 residues. V dropped 3 bases and J dropped 1 base, with 13 bases sitting between them. The germline gives CDR1 DFQATT, CDR2 SNEGSKA (reference sequence). This CDR3 is CSASSNGQSNQPQHF. CDR3 in DNA: TGCAGTGCTAGTTCTAACGGACAGAGCAATCAGCCCCAGCATTTT.

The rearrangement uses TRBV2 and TRBJ2-1; TRBD1 matches 9 bases. This CDR3 comprises 13 residues. Germline CDR1 and CDR2: SNHLY and FYNNEI. V lost 8 bases to trimming and J lost 7 bases; unmatched junction nucleotides: 6. The CDR3 DNA reads TGTGCCAGCGAAGACAGGGGGTTAAATGAGCAGTTCTTC. Its translation: CASEDRGLNEQFF.